This T cell receptor (beta chain) was captured in a study of blood T cell repertoires in COVID-19. This table comes from immunoSEQ multiplex PCR, and its TCRdb copy is limited to in-frame clones, with some not included. The sample holds approximately 190,000 clones, approximately 91% seen once. V dropped 7 bases and J dropped 0 bases, with 9 bases sitting between them. The CDR3 covers 13 residues. Germline V gene lookup returns CDR1 MGHDK and CDR2 SYGVNS. Sequencing used peripheral blood. The TCR comes from a woman between 40 and 55 years old who had recovered from COVID-19. J is TRBJ1-1 and V is TRBV25-1; weak D call: TRBD1 (6 bases). The chain's CDR3 is CASTGQMNTEAFF. CDR3 coding DNA: TGTGCCAGCACCGGACAGATGAACACTGAAGCTTTCTTT.